This T cell receptor beta chain was sequenced for a study of T cells in Graves' hyperthyroidism and ophthalmopathy. CDR3 length: 16 amino acids. The V end was cut by 1 base, the J end by 0 bases, with 12 bases between. Germline lookup yields CDR1 SGHTA and CDR2 FQGNSA. Ophthalmopathy in the patients scored at least 3 on Clinical Activity Score and at least 4 on NOSPECS grade, lasting under 3 months. This clonotype was counted many times. Amplification yielded TCR beta CDR3 regions, with RNA transcripts as the source. HTBI primers drove first-round RT-PCR of the TCR CDR3. MiXCR, run by TCRdb on the multiplex PCR reads, gives a single entry per CDR3 protein. Of hundreds of thousands of distinct CDR3 sequences in the sample, roughly 15% were seen once.

The chain joins TRBV7-2 to TRBJ1-1; D uncertain. The source is a woman in her forties with Graves' ophthalmopathy. The sample taken for sequencing was blood. The DNA of the CDR3 is TGTGCCAGCAGCTTAGTGTATAGTCTCCTGAACACTGAAGCTTTCTTT. As protein: CASSLVYSLLNTEAFF. The whole variable domain, remainder taken from reference TRBV7-2 and TRBJ1-1, is GAGVSQSPSNKVTEKGKDVELRCDPISGHTALYWYRQSLGQGLEFLIYFQGNSAPDKSGLPSDRFSAERTGGSVSTLTIQRTQQEDSAVYLCASSLVYSLLNTEAFFGQGTRLTVV.